What follows are 7 T cell receptor beta chains derived from one specimen sequenced in a study of cytomegalovirus exposure and HLA in healthy donors. Use of 60 Vbeta and 13 Jbeta primers characterized the PCR. The table came from immunoSEQ multiplex PCR; TCRdb's copy has only in-frame clones and leaves some out. Of approximately 200,000 clones listed, 82% are singletons. Sequenced: PBMCs. The receptors stem from a woman in her fifties or sixties in good health and CMV-seropositive.

The rearrangement uses TRBV19 and TRBJ1-5; D remains ambiguous. This CDR3 is built from 17 residues. Germline V lookup: CDR1 LNHDA, CDR2 SQIVND (reference sequence). V shed 1 base and J shed 2 bases, with 15 bases lying between them. CDR3 loop: CASSIVTEASGNQPQHF. The DNA for the CDR3 is TGTGCCAGTAGTATAGTCACGGAAGCGTCAGGCAATCAGCCCCAGCATTTT.

The J gene is TRBJ2-5, the V gene TRBV19, with D possibly being TRBD2 (5 bases). This CDR3 has 13 residues. Trimming cost V 8 bases and J 1 base, with 11 bases left between them. Germline CDR1 is LNHDA and CDR2 is SQIVND (reference sequence). DNA for the CDR3: TGTGCCAGTCAGCGGACGGGCCAAGAGACCCAGTACTTC. Translation: CASQRTGQETQYF.

The rearrangement links TRBV11-2 to TRBJ1-3; maybe TRBD1 (6 bases). Trimming stripped 2 bases from V and 7 bases from J, with 12 bases between. Per the germline V gene, CDR1 is SGHAT and CDR2 is FQNNGV. The CDR3 runs 14 residues. Written as DNA, the CDR3 is TGTGCCAGCAGCTTAACACAGGGCAAGAACACCATATATTTT. Amino acid sequence: CASSLTQGKNTIYF.

The V gene is TRBV30, the J gene TRBJ1-4; D not resolved. CDR3 size: 13 residues. Germline CDR1 GTSNPN, CDR2 SVGIG (reference sequence). Trimming left V 3 bases short and J 4 bases short, with 9 bases between. The chain's CDR3 is CAWSGGFNEKLFF. CDR3 bases: TGTGCCTGGAGCGGAGGGTTTAATGAAAAACTGTTTTTT.

This clone was counted a few times. This specimen includes other DNA sequences encoding the same CDR3. The chain is built from TRBV5-1 and TRBJ1-5; no clear D. Deletions cut 0 bases from V and 7 bases from J, with 11 bases between. CDR1 SGHRS and CDR2 YFSETQ come from the germline V gene. The CDR3 contains 14 residues. The CDR3 DNA is TGCGCCAGCAGCTTGGGGGCAGGCGGGCAGCCCCAGCATTTT. Amino acids: CASSLGAGGQPQHF.

The chain has TRBV19 and TRBJ2-2, with TRBD2 matching 12 bases. Germline CDR1 LNHDA, CDR2 SQIVND (reference sequence). The CDR3 sequence is 17 residues long. V shed 3 bases, J shed 3 bases, and the junction held 5 bases outside the gene matches. CDR3 sequence reads: CASSITSGRWYTGELFF. The CDR3 nucleotides are TGTGCCAGTAGTATCACTAGCGGGAGGTGGTACACCGGGGAGCTGTTTTTT.

The genes are TRBV5-1 and TRBJ2-3; 7 nucleotides agree with TRBD2. The germline V gene encodes CDR1 SGHRS and CDR2 YFSETQ. The CDR3 is made up of 15 amino acids. The trim removed 4 bases at V and 0 bases at J, leaving 5 bases unmatched. In nucleotides, the CDR3 is TGCGCCAGCAGCATGAGCGGGGCTAGCACAGATACGCAGTATTTT. Protein: CASSMSGASTDTQYF.